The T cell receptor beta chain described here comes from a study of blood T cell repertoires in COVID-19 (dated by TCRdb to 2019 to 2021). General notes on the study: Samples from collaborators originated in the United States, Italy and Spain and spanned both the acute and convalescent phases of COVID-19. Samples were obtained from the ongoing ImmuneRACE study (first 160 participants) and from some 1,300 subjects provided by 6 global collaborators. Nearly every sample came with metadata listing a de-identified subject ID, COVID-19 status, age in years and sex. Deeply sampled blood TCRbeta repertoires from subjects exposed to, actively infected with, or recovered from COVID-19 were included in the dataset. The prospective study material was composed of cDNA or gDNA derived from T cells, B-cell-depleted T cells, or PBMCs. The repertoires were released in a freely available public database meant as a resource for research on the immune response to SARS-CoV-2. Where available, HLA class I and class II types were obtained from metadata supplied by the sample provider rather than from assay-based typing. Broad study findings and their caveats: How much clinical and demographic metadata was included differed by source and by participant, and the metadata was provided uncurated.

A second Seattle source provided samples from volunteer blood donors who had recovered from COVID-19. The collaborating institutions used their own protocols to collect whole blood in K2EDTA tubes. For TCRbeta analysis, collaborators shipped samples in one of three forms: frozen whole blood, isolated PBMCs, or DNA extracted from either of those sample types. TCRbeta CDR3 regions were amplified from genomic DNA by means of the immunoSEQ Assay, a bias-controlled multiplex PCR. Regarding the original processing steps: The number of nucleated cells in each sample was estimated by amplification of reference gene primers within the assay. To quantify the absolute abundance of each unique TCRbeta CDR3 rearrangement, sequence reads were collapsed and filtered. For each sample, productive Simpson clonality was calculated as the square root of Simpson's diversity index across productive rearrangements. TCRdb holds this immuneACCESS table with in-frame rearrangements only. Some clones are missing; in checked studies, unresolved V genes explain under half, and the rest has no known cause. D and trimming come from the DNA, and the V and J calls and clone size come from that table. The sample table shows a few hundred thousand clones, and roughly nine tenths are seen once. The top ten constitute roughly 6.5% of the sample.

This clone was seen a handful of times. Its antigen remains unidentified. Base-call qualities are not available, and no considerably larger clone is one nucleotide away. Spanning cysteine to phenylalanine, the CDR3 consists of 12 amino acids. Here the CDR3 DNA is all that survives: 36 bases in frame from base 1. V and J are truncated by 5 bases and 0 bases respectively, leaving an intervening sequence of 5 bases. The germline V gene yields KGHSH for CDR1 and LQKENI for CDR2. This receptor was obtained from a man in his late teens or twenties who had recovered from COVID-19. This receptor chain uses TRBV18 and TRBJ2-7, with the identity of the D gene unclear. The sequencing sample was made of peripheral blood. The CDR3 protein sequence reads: CASSTSSYEQYF. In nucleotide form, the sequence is TGTGCCAGCTCAACGAGCTCCTACGAGCAGTACTTC.